Reported below is one TCR beta chain. This record belongs to a study of blood T cells in healthy people across ages. Germline loops: CDR1 DFQATT, CDR2 SNEGSKA (reference sequence). The junction had 13 bases not matched to a gene; V was cut back by 6 bases and J by 8 bases. The CDR3 totals 14 residues. Using a J-beta primer mix together with a sample-barcoded 5' primer, a second PCR was run for about 7 to 12 cycles. TCRdb analysed the 5' RACE reads with MiXCR anew, one entry per CDR3 protein. The repertoire holds hundreds of thousands of distinct CDR3 sequences, 55% to 70% seen once, with approximately 23% in the top ten.

The receptor comes from a man between 25 and 39 years old in good health. Sample: blood. The genes are TRBV20-1 and TRBJ2-1; TRBD2 agrees at 7 bases. CDR3 amino acids: CSATFSGTTHEQFF. The CDR3 bases are TGCAGTGCAACCTTCTCCGGGACTACGCATGAGCAGTTCTTC.